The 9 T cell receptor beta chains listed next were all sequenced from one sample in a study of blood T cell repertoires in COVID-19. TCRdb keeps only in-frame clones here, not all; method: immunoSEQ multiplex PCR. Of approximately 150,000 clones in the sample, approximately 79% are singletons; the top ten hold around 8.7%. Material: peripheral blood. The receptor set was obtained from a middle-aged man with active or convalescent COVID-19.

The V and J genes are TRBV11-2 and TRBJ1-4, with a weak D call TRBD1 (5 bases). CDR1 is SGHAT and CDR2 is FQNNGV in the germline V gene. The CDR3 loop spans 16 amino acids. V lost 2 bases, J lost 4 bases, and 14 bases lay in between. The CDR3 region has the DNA TGTGCCAGCAGCTTAATAGGGGCAGGCTATAATGAAAAACTGTTTTTT. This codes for CASSLIGAGYNEKLFF.

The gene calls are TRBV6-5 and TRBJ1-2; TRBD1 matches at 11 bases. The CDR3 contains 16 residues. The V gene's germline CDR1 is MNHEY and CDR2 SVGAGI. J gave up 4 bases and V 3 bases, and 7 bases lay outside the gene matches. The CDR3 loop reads CASSYFRTGGGYGYTF. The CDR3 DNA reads TGTGCCAGCAGTTATTTCCGGACAGGGGGCGGCTATGGCTACACCTTC.

The DNA of the CDR3 is TGTGCCAGCAGCGCCCGACTAGCGGGAGGGTCAGATACGCAGTATTTT. This sequence encodes CASSARLAGGSDTQYF. The chain employs TRBV11-2 and TRBJ2-3; TRBD2 matches at 14 bases. Germline trimming cut 5 bases from V and 4 bases from J; bases unmatched to any gene: 5. The CDR3 runs 16 residues. From germline, CDR1 is SGHAT and CDR2 FQNNGV.

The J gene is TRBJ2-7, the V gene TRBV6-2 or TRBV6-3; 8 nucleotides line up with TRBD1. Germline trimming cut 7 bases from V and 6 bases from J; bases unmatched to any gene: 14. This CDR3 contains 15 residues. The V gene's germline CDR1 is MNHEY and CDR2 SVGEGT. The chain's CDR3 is CASTPQGAIRLEQYF. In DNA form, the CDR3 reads TGTGCCAGCACCCCTCAGGGGGCGATTCGTCTCGAGCAGTACTTC.

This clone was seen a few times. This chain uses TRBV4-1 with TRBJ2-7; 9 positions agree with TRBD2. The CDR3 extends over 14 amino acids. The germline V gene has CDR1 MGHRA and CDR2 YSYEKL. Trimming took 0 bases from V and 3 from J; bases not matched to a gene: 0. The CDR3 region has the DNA TGCGCCAGCAGCCAAGATAGCGGGGGCTACGAGCAGTACTTC. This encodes CASSQDSGGYEQYF.

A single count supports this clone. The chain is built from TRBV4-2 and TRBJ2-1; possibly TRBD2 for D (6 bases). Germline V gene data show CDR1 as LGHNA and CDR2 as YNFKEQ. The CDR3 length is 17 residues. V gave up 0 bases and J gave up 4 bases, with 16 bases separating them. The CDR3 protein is CASSQDEWTGAYNEQFF. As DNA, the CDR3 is TGTGCCAGCAGCCAAGATGAATGGACGGGAGCGTACAATGAGCAGTTCTTC.

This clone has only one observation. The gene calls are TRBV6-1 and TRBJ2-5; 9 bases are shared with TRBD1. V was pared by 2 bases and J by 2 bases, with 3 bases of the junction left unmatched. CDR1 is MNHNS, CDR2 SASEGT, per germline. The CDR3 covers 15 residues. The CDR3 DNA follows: TGTGCCAGCAGTGAATTGGGGACAGGGCAAGAGACCCAGTACTTC. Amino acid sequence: CASSELGTGQETQYF.

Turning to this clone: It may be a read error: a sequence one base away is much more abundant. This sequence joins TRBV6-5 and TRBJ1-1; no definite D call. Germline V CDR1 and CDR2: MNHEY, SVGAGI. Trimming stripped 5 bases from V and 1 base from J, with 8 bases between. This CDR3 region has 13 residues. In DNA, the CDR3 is TGTGCCAGCAGTCCCCCCGGGAACACTGAAGCTTTCTTT. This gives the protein CASSPPGNTEAFF.

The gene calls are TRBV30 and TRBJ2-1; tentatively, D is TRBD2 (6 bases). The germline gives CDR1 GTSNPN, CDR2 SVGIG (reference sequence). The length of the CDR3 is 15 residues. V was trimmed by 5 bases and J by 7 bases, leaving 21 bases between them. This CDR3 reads CAWEWATIGGNEQFF. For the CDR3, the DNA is TGTGCCTGGGAGTGGGCAACGATAGGAGGGAATGAGCAGTTCTTC.